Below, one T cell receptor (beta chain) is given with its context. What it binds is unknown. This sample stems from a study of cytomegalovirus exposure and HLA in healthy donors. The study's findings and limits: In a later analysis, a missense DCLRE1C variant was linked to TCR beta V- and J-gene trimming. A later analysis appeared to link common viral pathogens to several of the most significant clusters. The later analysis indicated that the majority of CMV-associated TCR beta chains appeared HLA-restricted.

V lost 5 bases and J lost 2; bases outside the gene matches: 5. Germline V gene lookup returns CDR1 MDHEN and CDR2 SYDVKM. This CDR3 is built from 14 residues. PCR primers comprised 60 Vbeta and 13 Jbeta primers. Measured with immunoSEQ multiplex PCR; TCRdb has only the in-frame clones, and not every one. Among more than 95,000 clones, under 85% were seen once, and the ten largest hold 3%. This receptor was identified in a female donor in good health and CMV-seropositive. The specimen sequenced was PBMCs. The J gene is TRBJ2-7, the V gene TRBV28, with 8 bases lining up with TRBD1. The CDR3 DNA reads TGTGCCAGCAGTCGACAGGGGTTAGCCTACGAGCAGTACTTC. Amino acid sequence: CASSRQGLAYEQYF.